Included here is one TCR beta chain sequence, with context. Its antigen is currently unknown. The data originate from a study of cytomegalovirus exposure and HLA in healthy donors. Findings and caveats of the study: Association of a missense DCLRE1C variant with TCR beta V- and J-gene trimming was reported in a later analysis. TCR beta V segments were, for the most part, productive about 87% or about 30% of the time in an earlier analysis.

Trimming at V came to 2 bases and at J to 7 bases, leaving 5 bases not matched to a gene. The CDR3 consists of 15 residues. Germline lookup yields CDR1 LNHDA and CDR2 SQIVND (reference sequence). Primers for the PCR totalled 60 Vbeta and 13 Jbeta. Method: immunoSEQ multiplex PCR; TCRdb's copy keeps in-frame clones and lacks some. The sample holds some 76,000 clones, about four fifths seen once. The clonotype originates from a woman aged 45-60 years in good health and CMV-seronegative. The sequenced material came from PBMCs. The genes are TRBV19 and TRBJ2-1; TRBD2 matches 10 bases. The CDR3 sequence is CASSITSGDRNEQFF. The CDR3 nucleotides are TGTGCCAGTAGTATAACTAGCGGGGATAGAAATGAGCAGTTCTTC.